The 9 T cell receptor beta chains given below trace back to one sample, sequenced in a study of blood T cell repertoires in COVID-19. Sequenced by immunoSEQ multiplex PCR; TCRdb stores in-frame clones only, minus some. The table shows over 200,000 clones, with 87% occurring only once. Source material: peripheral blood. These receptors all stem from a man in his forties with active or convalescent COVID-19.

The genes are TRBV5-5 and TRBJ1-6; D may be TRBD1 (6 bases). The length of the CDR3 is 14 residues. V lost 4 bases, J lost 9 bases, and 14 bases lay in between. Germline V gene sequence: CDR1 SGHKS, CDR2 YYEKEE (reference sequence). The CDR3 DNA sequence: TGTGCCAGCAGCGTACAGGGTACGGTTTCACCCCTCCACTTT. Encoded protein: CASSVQGTVSPLHF.

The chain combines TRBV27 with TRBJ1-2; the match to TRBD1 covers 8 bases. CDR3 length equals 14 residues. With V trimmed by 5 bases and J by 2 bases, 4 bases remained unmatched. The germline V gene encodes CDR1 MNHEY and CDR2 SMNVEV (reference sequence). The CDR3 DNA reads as TGTGCCAGCAGTCCGGGACAGGCCAACTATGGCTACACCTTC. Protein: CASSPGQANYGYTF.

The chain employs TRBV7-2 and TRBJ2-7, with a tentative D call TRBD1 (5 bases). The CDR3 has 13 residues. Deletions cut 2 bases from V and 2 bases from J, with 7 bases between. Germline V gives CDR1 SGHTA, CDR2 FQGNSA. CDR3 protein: CASSLQGAYEQYF. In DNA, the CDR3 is TGTGCCAGCAGCTTACAGGGTGCCTACGAGCAGTACTTC.

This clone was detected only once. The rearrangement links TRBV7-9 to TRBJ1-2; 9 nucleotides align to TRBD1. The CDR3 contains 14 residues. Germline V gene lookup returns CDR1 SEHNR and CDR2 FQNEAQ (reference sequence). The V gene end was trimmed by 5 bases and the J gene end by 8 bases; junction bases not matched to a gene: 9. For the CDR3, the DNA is TGTGCCAGCAGCCCGCGACAGGGGGAGGGCGGCTACACCTTC. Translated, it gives CASSPRQGEGGYTF.

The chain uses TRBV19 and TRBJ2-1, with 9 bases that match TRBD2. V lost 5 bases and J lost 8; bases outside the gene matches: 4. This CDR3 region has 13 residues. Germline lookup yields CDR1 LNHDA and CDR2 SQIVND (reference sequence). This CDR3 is CASSFSGSDEQFF. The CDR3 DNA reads TGTGCCAGTAGTTTTAGCGGGAGCGATGAGCAGTTCTTC.

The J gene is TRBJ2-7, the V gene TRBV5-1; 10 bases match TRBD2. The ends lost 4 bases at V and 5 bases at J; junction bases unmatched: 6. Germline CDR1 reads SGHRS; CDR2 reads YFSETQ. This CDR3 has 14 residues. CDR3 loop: CASSPSGSKDEQYF. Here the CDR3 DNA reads TGCGCCAGCAGCCCTAGCGGGAGTAAAGACGAGCAGTACTTC.

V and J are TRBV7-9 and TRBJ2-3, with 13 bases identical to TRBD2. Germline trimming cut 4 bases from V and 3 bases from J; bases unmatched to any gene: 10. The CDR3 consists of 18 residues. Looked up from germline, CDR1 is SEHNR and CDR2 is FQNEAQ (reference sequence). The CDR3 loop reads CASSSRLLAGGGTDTQYF. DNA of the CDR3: TGTGCCAGCAGCTCCAGATTACTAGCGGGAGGGGGGACAGATACGCAGTATTTT.

In DNA form, the CDR3 reads TGCGCCAGCAGCGGAACCCCGGGACAGGGGGGGATTAGTGACACCGGGGAGCTGTTTTTT. It codes for CASSGTPGQGGISDTGELFF. This chain connects TRBV5-1 to TRBJ2-2; 11 bases are shared with TRBD1. CDR3 size: 20 residues. Germline trimming cut 4 bases from V and 3 bases from J; bases unmatched to any gene: 17. The V gene's germline CDR1 is SGHRS and CDR2 YFSETQ.

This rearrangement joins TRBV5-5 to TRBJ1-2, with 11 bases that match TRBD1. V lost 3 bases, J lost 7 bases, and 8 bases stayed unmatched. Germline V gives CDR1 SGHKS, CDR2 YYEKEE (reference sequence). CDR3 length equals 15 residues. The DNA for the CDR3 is TGTGCCAGCAGCTCCCGGACAGGGGGCGTCTCTGGCTACACCTTC. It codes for CASSSRTGGVSGYTF.